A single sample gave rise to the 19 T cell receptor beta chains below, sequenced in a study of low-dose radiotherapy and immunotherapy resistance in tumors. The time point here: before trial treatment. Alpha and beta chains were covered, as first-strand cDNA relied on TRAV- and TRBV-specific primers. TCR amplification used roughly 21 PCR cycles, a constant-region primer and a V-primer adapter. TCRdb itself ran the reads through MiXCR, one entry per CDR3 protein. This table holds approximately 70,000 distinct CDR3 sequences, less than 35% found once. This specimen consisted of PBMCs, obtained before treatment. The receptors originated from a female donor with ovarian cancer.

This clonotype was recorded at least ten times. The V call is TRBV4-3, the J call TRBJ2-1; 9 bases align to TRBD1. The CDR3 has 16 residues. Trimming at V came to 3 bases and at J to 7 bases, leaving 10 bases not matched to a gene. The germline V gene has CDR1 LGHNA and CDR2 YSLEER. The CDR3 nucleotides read TGCGCCAGCAGCCACCCAAGGGACAGGGCGTGGAATGAGCAGTTCTTC. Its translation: CASSHPRDRAWNEQFF.

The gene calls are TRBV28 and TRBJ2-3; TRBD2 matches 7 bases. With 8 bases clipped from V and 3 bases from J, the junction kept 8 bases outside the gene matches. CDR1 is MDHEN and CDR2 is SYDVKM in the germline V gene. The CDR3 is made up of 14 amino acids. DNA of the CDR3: TGTGCCAGCTGTTCAGCGGGGAGTACAGATACGCAGTATTTT. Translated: CASCSAGSTDTQYF.

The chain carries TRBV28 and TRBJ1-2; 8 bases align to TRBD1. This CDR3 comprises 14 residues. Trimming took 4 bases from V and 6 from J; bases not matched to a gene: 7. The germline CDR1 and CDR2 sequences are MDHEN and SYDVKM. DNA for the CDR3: TGTGCCAGCAGTTCGACAGGGGAGAGGAATGGCTACACCTTC. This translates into CASSSTGERNGYTF.

CDR3 region: CASSVDWTLVKQYF. For the CDR3, the DNA is TGTGCCAGCAGCGTAGATTGGACGTTGGTTAAGCAGTATTTT. The chain joins TRBV9 to TRBJ2-3, with D unclear. The CDR3 has 14 residues. In germline, CDR1 is SGDLS, CDR2 YYNGEE. The germline V and J ends were trimmed by 0 bases and 11 bases, with 16 bases remaining between them.

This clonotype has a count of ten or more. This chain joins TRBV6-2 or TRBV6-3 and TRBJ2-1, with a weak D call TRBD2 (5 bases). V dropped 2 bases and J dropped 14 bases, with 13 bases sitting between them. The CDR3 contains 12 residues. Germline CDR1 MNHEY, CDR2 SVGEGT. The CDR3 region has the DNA TGTGCCAGCAGTTACGACGGGGATGTGGAGTTCTTC. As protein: CASSYDGDVEFF.

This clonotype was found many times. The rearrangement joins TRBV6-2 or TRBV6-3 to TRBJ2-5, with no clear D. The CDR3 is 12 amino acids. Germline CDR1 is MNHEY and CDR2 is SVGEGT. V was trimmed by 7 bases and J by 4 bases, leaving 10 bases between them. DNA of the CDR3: TGTGCCAGCACGAGTCGTCTAGAGACCCAGTACTTC. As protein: CASTSRLETQYF.

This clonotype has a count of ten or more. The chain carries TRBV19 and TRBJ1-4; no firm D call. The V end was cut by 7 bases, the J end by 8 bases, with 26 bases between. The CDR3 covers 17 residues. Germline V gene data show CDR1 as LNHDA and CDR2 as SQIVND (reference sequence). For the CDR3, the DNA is TGTGCCAGTACCTCAAGAAGGGCCGGAGCCGCGAGGGAAAAACTGTTTTTT. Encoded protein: CASTSRRAGAAREKLFF.

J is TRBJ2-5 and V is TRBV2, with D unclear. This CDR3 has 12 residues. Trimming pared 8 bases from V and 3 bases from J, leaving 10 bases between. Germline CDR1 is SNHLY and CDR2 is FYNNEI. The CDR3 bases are TGTGCCAGCTGCCGGCAGAAAGAGACCCAGTACTTC. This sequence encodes CASCRQKETQYF. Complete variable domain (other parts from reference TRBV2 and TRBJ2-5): EPEVTQTPSHQVTQMGQEVILRCVPISNHLYFYWYRQILGQKVEFLVSFYNNEISEKSEIFDDQFSVERPDGSNFTLKIRSTKLEDSAMYFCASCRQKETQYFGPGTRLLVL.

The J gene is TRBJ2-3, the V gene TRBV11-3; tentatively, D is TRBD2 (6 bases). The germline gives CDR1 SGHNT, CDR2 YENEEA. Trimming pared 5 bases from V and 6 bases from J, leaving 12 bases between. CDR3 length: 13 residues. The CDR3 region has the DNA TGTGCCAGCAGCCCCGCGGGGCCGGATACGCAGTATTTT. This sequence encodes CASSPAGPDTQYF.

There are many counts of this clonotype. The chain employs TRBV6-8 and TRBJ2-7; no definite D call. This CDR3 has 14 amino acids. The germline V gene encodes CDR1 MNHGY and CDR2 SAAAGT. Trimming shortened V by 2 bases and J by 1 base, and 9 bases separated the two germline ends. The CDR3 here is CASSYRARSYEQYF. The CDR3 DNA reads TGTGCCAGCAGTTACAGGGCCCGATCCTACGAGCAGTACTTC.

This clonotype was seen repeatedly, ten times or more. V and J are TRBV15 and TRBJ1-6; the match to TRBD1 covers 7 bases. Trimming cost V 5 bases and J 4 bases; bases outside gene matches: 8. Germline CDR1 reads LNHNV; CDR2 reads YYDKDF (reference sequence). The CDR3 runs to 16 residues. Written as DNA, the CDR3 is TGTGCCACCAGCGGCCGGCGGGACAGTTATAATTCACCCCTCCACTTT. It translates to CATSGRRDSYNSPLHF.

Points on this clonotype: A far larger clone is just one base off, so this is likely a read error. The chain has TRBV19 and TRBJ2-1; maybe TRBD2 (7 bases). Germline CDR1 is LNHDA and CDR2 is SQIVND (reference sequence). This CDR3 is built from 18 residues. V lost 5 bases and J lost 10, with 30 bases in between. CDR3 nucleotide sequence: TGTGCCAGTAGTGGCAGTCTATCCCGCGGGGGCTGGTCCTACGAGCAGTTCTTC. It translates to CASSGSLSRGGWSYEQFF.

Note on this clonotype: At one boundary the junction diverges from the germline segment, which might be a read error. The CDR3: CASSQDEGLNTEAFF. In DNA form, the CDR3 reads TGTGCCAGCAGCCAAGATGAGGGATTGAACACTGAAGCTTTCTTT. The rearrangement uses TRBV4-1 and TRBJ1-1, with D unclear. The V gene's germline CDR1 is MGHRA and CDR2 YSYEKL. This CDR3 spans 15 amino acids.

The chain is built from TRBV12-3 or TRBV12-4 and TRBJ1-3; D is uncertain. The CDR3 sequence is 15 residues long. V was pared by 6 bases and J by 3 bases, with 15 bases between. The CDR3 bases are TGTGCCAGCAGCTTTGGGCTTATCTTTGGAAACACCATATATTTT. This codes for CASSFGLIFGNTIYF.

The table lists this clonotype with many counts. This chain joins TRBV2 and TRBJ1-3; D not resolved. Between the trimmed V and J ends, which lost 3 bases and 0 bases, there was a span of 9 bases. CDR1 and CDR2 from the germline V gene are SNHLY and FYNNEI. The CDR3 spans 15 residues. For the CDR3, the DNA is TGTGCCAGCAGTGATCGCCCAGGCTCTGGAAACACCATATATTTT. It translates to CASSDRPGSGNTIYF.

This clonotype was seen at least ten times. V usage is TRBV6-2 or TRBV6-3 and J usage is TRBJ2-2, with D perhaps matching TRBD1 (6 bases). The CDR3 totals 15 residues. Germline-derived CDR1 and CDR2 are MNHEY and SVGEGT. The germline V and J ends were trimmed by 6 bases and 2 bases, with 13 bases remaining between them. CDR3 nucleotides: TGTGCCAGCAGCGCCGGGACAATTAACACCGGGGAGCTGTTTTTT. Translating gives CASSAGTINTGELFF.

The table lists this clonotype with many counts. DNA for the CDR3: TGCAGTGCTAGCTCCCTTTCCGCCCAAGAGACCCAGTACTTC. This translates into CSASSLSAQETQYF. V gene TRBV20-1 combines with J gene TRBJ2-5; the D is unclear. CDR3 length: 14 residues. Germline CDR1 and CDR2: DFQATT and SNEGSKA (reference sequence). The V and J ends lost 3 bases and 1 base respectively, with 12 bases between them.

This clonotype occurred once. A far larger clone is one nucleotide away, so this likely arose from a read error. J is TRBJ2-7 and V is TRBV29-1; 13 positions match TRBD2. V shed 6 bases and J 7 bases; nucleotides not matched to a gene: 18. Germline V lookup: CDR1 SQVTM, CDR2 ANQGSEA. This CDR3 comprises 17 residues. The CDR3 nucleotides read TGCAGCGTGCGGACTAGCGGGAGAGGGTGGTCCTACAATGAGCAGTACTTC. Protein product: CSVRTSGRGWSYNEQYF.

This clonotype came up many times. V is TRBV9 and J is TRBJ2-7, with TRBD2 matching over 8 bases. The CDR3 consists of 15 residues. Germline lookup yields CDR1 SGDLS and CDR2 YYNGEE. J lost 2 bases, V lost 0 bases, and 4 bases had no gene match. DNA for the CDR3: TGTGCCAGCAGCGTAGCCACTAGCGGCGCCTACGAGCAGTACTTC. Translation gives CASSVATSGAYEQYF. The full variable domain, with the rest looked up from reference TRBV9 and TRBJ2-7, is DSGVTQTPKHLITATGQRVTLRCSPRSGDLSVYWYQQSLDQGLQFLIQYYNGEERAKGNILERFSAQQFPDLHSELNLSSLELGDSALYFCASSVATSGAYEQYFGPGTRLTVT.